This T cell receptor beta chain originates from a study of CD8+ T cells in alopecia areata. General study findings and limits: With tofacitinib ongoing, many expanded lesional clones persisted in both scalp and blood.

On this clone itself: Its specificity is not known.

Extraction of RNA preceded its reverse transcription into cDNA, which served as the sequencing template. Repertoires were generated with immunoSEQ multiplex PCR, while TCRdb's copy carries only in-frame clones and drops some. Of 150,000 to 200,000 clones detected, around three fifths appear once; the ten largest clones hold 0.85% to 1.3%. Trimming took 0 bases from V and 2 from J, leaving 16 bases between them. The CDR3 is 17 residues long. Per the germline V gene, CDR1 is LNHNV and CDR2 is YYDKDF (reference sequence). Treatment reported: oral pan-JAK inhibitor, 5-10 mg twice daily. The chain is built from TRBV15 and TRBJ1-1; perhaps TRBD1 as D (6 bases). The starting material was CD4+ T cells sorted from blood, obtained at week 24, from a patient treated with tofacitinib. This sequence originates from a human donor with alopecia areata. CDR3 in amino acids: CATSRDFGQNINTEAFF. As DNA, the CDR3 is TGTGCCACCAGCAGAGACTTCGGACAGAACATAAACACTGAAGCTTTCTTT.